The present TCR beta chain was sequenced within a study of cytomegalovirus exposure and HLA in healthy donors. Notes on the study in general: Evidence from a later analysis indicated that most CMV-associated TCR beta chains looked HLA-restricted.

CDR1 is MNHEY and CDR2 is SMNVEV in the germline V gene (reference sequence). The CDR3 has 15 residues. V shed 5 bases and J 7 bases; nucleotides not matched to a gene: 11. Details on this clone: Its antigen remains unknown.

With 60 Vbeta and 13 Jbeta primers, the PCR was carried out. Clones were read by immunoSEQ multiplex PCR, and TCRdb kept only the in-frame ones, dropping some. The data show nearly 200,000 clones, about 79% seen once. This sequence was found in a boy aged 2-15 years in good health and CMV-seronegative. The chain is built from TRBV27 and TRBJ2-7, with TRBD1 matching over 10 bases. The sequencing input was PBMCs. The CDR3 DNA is TGTGCCAGCAGTCGAGTTAGGGACAGGGGAGGTGAGCAGTACTTC. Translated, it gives CASSRVRDRGGEQYF.